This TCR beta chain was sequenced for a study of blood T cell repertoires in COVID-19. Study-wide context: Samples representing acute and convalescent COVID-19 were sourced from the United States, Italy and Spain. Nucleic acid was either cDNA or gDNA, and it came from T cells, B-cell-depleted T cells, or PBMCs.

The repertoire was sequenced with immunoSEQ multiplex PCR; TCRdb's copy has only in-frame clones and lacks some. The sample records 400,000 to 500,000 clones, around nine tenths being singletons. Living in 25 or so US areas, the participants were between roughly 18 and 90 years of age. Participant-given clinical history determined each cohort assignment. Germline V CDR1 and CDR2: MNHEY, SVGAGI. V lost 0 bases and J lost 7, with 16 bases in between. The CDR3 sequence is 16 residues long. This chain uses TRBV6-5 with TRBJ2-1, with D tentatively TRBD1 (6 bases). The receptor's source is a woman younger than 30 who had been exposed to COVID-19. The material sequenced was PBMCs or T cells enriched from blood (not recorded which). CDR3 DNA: TGTGCCAGCAGTTACTCGAAGGACAGCGTTGGGAATGAGCAGTTCTTC. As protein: CASSYSKDSVGNEQFF.